This T cell receptor beta chain was captured by sequencing in a study of cytomegalovirus exposure and HLA in healthy donors. Study results and limitations: For cytomegalovirus status, the classifier reportedly gave diagnoses with high specificity and sensitivity. A few CMV-associated chains proved CMV antigen-specific in vitro. A list of approximately 160 TCR beta chains associated with cytomegalovirus was given.

Assay used: immunoSEQ multiplex PCR; TCRdb lists only in-frame clones, some missing. Among approximately 80,000 clones listed, 93% were seen once. The donors were members of the validation cohort comprising over 90 subjects, separate from the roughly 730-subject first cohort. On this clone itself: The antigen remains undetermined.

The sequence came from a woman aged 25 to 39 in good health and CMV-seronegative. Sequencing was done on a sample of PBMCs.

The DNA of the CDR3 is TGTGCCAGCAGTGCGACAGGGGTTGTGGAGACCCAGTACTTC. Translation gives CASSATGVVETQYF. The chain links TRBV28 to TRBJ2-5; 8 bases map to TRBD1. CDR1 MDHEN and CDR2 SYDVKM come from the germline V gene. The CDR3 is made up of 14 amino acids. The junction had 7 bases not matched to a gene; V was cut back by 5 bases and J by 5 bases.